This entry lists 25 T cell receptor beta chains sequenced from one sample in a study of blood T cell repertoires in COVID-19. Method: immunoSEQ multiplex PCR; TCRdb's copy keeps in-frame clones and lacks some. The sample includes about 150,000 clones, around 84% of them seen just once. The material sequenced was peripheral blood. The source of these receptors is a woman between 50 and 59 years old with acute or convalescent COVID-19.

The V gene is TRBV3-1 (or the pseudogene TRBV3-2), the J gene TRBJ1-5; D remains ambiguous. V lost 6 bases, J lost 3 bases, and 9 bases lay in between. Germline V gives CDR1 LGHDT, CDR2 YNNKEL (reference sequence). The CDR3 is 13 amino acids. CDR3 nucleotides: TGTGCCAGCAGAGGCGACAACAATCAGCCCCAGCATTTT. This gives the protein CASRGDNNQPQHF.

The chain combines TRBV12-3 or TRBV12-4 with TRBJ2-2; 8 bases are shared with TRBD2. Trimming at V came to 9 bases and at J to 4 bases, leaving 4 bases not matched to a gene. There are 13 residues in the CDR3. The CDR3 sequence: CASGLAGTGELFF. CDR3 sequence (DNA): TGTGCCAGTGGACTAGCTGGCACCGGGGAGCTGTTTTTT.

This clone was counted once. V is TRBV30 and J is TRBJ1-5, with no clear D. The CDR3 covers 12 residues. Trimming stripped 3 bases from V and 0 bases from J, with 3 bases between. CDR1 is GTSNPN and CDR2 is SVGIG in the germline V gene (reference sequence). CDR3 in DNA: TGTGCCTGGAGCAGTAGCAATCAGCCCCAGCATTTT. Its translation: CAWSSSNQPQHF. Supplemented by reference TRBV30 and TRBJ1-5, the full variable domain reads SQTIHQWPATLVQPVGSPLSLECTVEGTSNPNLYWYRQAAGRGLQLLFYSVGIGQISSEVPQNLSASRPQDRQFILSSKKLLLSDSGFYLCAWSSSNQPQHFGDGTRLSIL.

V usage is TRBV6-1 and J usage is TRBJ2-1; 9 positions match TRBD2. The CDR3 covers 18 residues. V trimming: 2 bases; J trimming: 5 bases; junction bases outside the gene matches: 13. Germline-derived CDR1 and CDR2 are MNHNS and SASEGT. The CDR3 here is CASSELGGGLAGNNEQFF. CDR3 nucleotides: TGTGCCAGCAGTGAATTAGGAGGAGGCCTAGCGGGGAACAATGAGCAGTTCTTC.

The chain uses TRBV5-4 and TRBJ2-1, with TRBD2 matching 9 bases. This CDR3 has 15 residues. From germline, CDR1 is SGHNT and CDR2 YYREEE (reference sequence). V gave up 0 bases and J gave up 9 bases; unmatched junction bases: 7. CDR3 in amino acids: CASSLARASGVEQFF. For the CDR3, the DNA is TGTGCCAGCAGCTTGGCCCGGGCTAGCGGGGTTGAGCAGTTCTTC. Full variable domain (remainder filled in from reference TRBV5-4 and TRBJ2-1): ETGVTQSPTHLIKTRGQQVTLRCSSQSGHNTVSWYQQALGQGPQFIFQYYREEENGRGNFPPRFSGLQFPNYSSELNVNALELDDSALYLCASSLARASGVEQFFGPGTRLTVL.

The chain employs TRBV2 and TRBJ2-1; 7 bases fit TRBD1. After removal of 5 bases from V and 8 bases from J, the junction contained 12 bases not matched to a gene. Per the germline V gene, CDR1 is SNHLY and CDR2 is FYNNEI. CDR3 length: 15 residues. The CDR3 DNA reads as TGTGCCAGCAGTAAGTGGGGACAGTCTAGGGATGAGCAGTTCTTC. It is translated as CASSKWGQSRDEQFF. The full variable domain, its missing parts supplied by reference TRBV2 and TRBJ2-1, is EPEVTQTPSHQVTQMGQEVILRCVPISNHLYFYWYRQILGQKVEFLVSFYNNEISEKSEIFDDQFSVERPDGSNFTLKIRSTKLEDSAMYFCASSKWGQSRDEQFFGPGTRLTVL.

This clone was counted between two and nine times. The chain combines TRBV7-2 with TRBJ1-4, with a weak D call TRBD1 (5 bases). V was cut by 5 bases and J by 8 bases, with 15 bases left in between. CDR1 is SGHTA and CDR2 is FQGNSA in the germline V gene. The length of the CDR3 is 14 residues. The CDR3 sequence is CASSLQGGAEKLFF. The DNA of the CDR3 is TGTGCCAGCAGCCTCCAGGGAGGTGCCGAAAAACTGTTTTTT.

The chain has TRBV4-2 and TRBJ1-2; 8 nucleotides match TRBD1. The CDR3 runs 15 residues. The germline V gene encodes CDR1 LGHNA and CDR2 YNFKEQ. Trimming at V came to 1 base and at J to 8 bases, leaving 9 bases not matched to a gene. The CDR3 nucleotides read TGTGCCAGCAGCCAAGCGGCCGGGACAGGTACCGGCTACACCTTC. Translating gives CASSQAAGTGTGYTF.

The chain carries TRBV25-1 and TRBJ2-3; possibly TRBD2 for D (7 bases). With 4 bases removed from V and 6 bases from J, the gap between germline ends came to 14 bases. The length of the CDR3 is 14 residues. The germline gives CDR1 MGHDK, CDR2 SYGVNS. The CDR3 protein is CASSVGGGGDTQYF. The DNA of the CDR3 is TGTGCCAGCAGTGTGGGTGGGGGGGGCGATACGCAGTATTTT.

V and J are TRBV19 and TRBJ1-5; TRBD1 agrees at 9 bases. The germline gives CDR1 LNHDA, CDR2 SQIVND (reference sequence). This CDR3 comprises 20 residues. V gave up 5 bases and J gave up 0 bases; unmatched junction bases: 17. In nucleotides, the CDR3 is TGTGCCAGTAGTGTTTACGGGACAGGGACCGATCCCTTTAGCAATCAGCCCCAGCATTTT. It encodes CASSVYGTGTDPFSNQPQHF.

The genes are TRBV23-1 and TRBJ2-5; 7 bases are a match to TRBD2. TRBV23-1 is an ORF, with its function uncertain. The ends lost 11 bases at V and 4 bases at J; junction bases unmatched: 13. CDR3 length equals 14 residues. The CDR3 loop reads CAPWEGCVTETQYF. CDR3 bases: TGCGCCCCTTGGGAGGGATGTGTAACAGAGACCCAGTACTTC.

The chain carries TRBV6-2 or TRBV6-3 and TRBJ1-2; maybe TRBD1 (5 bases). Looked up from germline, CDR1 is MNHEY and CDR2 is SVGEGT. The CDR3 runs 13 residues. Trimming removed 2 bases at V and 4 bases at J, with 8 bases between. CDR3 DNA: TGTGCCAGCAGTTACGTCGGGGGCTATGGCTACACCTTC. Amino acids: CASSYVGGYGYTF.

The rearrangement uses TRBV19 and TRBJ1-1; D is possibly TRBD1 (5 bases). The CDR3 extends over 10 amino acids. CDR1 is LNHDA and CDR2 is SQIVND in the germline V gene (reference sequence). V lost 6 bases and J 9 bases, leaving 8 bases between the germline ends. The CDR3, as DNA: TGTGCCAGTAGCCAGGGTCAAGCTTTCTTT. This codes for CASSQGQAFF.

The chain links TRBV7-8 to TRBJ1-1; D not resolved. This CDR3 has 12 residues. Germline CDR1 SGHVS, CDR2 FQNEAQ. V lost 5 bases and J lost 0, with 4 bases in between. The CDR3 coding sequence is TGTGCCAGCAGCCCTATGAACACTGAAGCTTTCTTT. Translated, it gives CASSPMNTEAFF.

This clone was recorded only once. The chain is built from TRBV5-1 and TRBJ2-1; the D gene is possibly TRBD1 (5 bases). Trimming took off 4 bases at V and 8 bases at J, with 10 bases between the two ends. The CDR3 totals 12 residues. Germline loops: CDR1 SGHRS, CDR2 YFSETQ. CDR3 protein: CASSAFRDEQFF. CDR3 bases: TGCGCCAGCAGCGCCTTCAGGGATGAGCAGTTCTTC.

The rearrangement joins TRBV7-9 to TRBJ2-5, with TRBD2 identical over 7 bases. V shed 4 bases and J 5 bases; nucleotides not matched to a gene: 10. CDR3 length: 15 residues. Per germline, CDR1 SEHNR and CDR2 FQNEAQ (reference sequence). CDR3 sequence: CASSSLASGGETQYF. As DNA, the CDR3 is TGTGCCAGCAGCTCCCTGGCTAGCGGTGGGGAGACCCAGTACTTC. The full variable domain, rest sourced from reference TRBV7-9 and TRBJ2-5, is DTGVSQNPRHKITKRGQNVTFRCDPISEHNRLYWYRQTLGQGPEFLTYFQNEAQLEKSRLLSDRFSAERPKGSFSTLEIQRTEQGDSAMYLCASSSLASGGETQYFGPGTRLLVL.

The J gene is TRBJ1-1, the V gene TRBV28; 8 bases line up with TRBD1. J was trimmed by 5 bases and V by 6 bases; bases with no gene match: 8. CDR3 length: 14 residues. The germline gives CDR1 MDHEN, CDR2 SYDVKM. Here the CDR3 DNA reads TGTGCCAGCAGCTTCCAGGGGGCAGGGACTGAAGCTTTCTTT. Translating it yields CASSFQGAGTEAFF.

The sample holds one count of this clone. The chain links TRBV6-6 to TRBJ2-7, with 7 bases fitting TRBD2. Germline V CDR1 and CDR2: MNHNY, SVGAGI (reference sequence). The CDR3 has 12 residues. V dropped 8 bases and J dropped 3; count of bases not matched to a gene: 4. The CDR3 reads CASGRGGYEQYF. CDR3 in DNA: TGTGCCAGCGGCCGCGGGGGCTACGAGCAGTACTTC.

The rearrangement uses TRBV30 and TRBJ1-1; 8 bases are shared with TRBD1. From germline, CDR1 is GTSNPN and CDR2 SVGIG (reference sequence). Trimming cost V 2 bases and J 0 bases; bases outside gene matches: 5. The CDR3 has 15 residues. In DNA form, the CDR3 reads TGTGCCTGGAGTCCCGGACAGGGAGTGAACACTGAAGCTTTCTTT. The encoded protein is CAWSPGQGVNTEAFF. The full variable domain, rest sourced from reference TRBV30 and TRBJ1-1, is SQTIHQWPATLVQPVGSPLSLECTVEGTSNPNLYWYRQAAGRGLQLLFYSVGIGQISSEVPQNLSASRPQDRQFILSSKKLLLSDSGFYLCAWSPGQGVNTEAFFGQGTRLTVV.

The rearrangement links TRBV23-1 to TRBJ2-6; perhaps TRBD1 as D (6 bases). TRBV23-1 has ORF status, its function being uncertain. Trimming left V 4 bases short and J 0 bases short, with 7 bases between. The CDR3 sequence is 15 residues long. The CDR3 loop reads CASSRDTSGANVLTF. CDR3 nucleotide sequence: TGCGCCAGCAGTCGGGACACCTCTGGGGCCAACGTCCTGACTTTC.

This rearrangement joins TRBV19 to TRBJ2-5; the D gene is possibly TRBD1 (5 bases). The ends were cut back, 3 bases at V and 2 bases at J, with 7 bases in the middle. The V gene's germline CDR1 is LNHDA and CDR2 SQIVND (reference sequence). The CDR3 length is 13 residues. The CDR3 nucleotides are TGTGCCAGTAGTATGCAGGGACAAGAGACCCAGTACTTC. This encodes CASSMQGQETQYF.

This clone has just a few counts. For the CDR3, the DNA is TGTGCCAGCAGCCCCGGGGCAGGGCAGGGGCATGGCTACACCTTC. It codes for CASSPGAGQGHGYTF. The V call is TRBV6-5, the J call TRBJ1-2, with TRBD1 as a possible D gene (6 bases). Deletions cut 6 bases from V and 6 bases from J, with 20 bases between. CDR3 size: 15 residues. From germline, CDR1 is MNHEY and CDR2 SVGAGI.

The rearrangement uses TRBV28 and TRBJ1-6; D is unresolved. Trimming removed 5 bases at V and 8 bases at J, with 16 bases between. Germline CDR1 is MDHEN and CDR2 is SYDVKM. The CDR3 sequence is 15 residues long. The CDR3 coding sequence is TGTGCCAGCAGTCCCCCCTTCGGGTTCGATTCACCCCTCCACTTT. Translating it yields CASSPPFGFDSPLHF.

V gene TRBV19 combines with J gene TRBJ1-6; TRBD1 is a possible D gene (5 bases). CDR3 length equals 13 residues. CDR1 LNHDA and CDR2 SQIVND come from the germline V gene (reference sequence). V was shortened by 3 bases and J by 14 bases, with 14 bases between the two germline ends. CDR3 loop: CASSIDSRVSLHF. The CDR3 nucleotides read TGTGCCAGTAGTATTGACAGCCGTGTTTCCCTCCACTTT.

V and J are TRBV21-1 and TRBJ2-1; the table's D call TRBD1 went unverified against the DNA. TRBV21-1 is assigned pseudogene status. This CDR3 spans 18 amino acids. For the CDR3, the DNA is TGTGCCAGCAGCACCAGTGGGCCTACACCATTCTCCTACAATGAGCAGTTCTTC. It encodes CASSTSGPTPFSYNEQFF.